Listed here is a single T cell receptor (beta chain). Its antigen remains unknown. The data are from a study of vaccination effects on CD4 cells after COVID-19. At the level of the study: The second dose preceded post-vaccine samples by a median of 72 days. Study-wide results and limits: Clones of infection and vaccine origin contracted markedly late after vaccination.

The culture ran for approximately 11 days before CD4+ T cells were isolated. Of the BNT162b2 and mRNA-1273 vaccines, participants received two doses of one or the other. Vaccine recipients, nucleocapsid antibody negative, had no prior SARS-CoV-2 infection. Data came from immunoSEQ multiplex PCR; TCRdb stores just in-frame clones and leaves some out. The table records 72,000 or so clones, 70% to 85% of them present only once. The CDR3 contains 15 residues. Trimming stripped 5 bases from V and 0 bases from J, with 11 bases between. Germline CDR1 and CDR2: KGHSH and LQKENI. Source: CD4+ T cells from PBMCs cultured without peptide, taken after COVID-19 vaccination. This sequence joins TRBV18 and TRBJ1-3; D gene unclear. The source of this sequence is a human donor who received a COVID-19 vaccine. The CDR3 nucleotides read TGTGCCAGCTCAGAGGACGGGGTCTCTGGAAACACCATATATTTT. Translated: CASSEDGVSGNTIYF.